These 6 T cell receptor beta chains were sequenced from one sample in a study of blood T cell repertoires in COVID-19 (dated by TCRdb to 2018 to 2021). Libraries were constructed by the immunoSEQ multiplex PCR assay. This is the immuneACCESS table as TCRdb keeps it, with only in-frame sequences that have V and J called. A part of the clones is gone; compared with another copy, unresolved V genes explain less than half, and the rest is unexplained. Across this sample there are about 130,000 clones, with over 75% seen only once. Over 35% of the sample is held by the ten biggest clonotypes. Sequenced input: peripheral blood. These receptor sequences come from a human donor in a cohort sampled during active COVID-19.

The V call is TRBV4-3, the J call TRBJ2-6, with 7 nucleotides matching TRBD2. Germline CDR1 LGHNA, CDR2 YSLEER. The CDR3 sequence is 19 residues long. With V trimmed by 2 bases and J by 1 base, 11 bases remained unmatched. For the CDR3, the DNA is TGCGCCAGCAGCCAATACGCCGCGTTGCGGGGGTCTGGGGCCAACGTCCTGACTTTC. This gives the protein CASSQYAALRGSGANVLTF.

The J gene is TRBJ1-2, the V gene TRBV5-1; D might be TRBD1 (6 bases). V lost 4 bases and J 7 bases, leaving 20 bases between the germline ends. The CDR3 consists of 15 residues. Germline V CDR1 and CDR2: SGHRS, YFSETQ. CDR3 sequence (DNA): TGCGCCAGCAGCCCCCCGGGGACACAAGCGCGTGGCTACACCTTC. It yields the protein CASSPPGTQARGYTF.

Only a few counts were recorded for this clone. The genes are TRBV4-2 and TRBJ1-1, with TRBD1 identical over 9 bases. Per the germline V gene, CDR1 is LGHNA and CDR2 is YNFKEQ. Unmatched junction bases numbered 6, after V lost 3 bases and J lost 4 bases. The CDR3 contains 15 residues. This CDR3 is CASSQPGQGATEAFF. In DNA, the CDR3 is TGTGCCAGCAGCCAGCCGGGACAGGGTGCCACTGAAGCTTTCTTT.

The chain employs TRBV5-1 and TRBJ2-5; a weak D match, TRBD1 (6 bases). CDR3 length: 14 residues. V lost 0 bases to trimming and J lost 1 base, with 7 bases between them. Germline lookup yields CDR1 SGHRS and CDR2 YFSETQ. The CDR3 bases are TGCGCCAGCAGCTTGGGAGGGGGCCAAGAGACCCAGTACTTC. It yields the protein CASSLGGGQETQYF.

The CDR3 protein is CASSPRQGATTDTQYF. The CDR3 DNA reads as TGTGCCAGCTCACCACGACAAGGGGCAACAACAGATACGCAGTATTTT. V and J are TRBV18 and TRBJ2-3; D perhaps matches TRBD1 (5 bases). The germline CDR1 and CDR2 sequences are KGHSH and LQKENI. V lost 1 base and J lost 3, with 14 bases in between. The CDR3 is 16 residues long. The variable domain in full, with the rest retrieved from reference TRBV18 and TRBJ2-3, is NAGVMQNPRHLVRRRGQEARLRCSPMKGHSHVYWYRQLPEEGLKFMVYLQKENIIDESGMPKERFSAEFPKEGPSILRIQQVVRGDSAAYFCASSPRQGATTDTQYFGPGTRLTVL.

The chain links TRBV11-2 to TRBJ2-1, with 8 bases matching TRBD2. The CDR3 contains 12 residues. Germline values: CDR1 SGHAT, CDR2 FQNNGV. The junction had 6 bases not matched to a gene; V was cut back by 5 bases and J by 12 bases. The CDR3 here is CASSPAGVGQFF. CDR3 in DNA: TGTGCCAGCAGCCCAGCGGGGGTAGGGCAGTTCTTC.